This TCR beta chain emerged from a study of T cells expressing NK-cell markers. Whole-study context: Investigators obtained TCR beta repertoires from sorted CD3+CD56+NKG2C+, CD3+CD56+NKG2C- and CD3+CD56-NKG2C+ T cells. Seven of the eight sequenced donors were HCMV-seropositive; one was seronegative.

Overall study results and limits: Each of 6 or 7 donors carried dominant NKG2C+ clonotypes accounting for about 1.0-7.0% of CD8+ T cells.

The CDR3 is made up of 15 amino acids. Germline CDR1 reads SGHRS; CDR2 reads YFSETQ. With respect to this clonotype: Its antigen is unknown.

Making the TCR beta cDNA relied on 5'RACE template switching with UMIs. TCRdb reprocessed the 5' RACE reads; each CDR3 protein has one entry and no DNA is given. The table for this sample gives about 260,000 distinct CDR3 sequences. J is TRBJ2-1 and V is TRBV5-1; as DNA is missing, the TRBD2 call by TCRdb cannot be tested. This clonotype originated in a man in his late teens or twenties in good health. The source material was blood T cells: a sorted CD56 or NKG2C T cell subset, CD4+ or CD8+ T cells, or bulk PBMC T cells (not recorded which). CDR3 loop: CATTAGSGSTSEQFF.